Listed below are T cell receptor beta chains from one sample, sequenced in a study of blood T cell repertoires in COVID-19. Only in-frame clones appear in the TCRdb table, and some are missing; sequencing was by immunoSEQ multiplex PCR. Found here are around 160,000 clones, roughly 90% of them singletons; the top ten hold 2% to 2.5%. The sample was peripheral blood. The receptor set was obtained from a human donor in a cohort sampled during active COVID-19. CDR3s include the opening cysteine and the closing phenylalanine or tryptophan. A D gene is named only where the DNA matches it firmly. A clone size is listed for some rows: how often the clone was seen (once, few, many), or a class if it is expanded.

D: NA
J: TRBJ2-7
V: TRBV15
size: NA
DNA: TGTGCCACCAGCAGAGATCAGGGGAGGCAGTACTTC
CDR3: CATSRDQGRQYF

D: NA
J: TRBJ2-1
V: TRBV10-2
size: few
DNA: TGCGCCAGCCGCCCCGGGACTCTCAATGAGCAGTTCTTC
CDR3: CASRPGTLNEQFF

D: NA
J: TRBJ1-5
V: TRBV30
size: NA
DNA: TGTGCCTGGGGGGAGTTTGGCAATCAGCCCCAGCATTTT
CDR3: CAWGEFGNQPQHF

D: NA
J: TRBJ2-2
V: TRBV6-5
size: NA
DNA: TGTGCCAGCGGATCAGGGGGGACCACCGGGGAGCTGTTTTTT
CDR3: CASGSGGTTGELFF

D: TRBD2
J: TRBJ2-7
V: TRBV7-2
size: once
DNA: TGTGCCAGCAGCTCCGGACTAGCGGGGAACTACGAGCAGTACTTC
CDR3: CASSSGLAGNYEQYF

D: TRBD2
J: TRBJ2-1
V: TRBV7-2
size: NA
DNA: TGTGCCAGCAGCTTAGTAGCGGGGGGGCCATGGAATGAGCAGTTCTTC
CDR3: CASSLVAGGPWNEQFF

D: TRBD2
J: TRBJ2-3
V: TRBV11-3
size: NA
DNA: TGTGCCAGCAGCCCCACTAGCGGGGGCACAGATACGCAGTATTTT
CDR3: CASSPTSGGTDTQYF

D: TRBD2
J: TRBJ2-7
V: TRBV10-3
size: few
DNA: TGTGCCACCTCACGGGGAGCGGGGGGGTCCTACGAGCAGTACTTC
CDR3: CATSRGAGGSYEQYF

D: NA
J: TRBJ2-2
V: TRBV30
size: NA
DNA: TGTGCCTGGAGTTTACTTGGCGGGGTAGGCGGGGAGCTGTTTTTT
CDR3: CAWSLLGGVGGELFF

D: TRBD2
J: TRBJ2-1
V: TRBV6-2/TRBV6-3
size: once
DNA: TGTGCCAGCAGCCTCGGACTAGCGGGAGGCAATGAGCAGTTCTTC
CDR3: CASSLGLAGGNEQFF

D: NA
J: TRBJ1-2
V: TRBV28
size: NA
DNA: TGTGCCAGCCTCCACGACAGTAACTATGGCTACACCTTC
CDR3: CASLHDSNYGYTF

D: NA
J: TRBJ2-7
V: TRBV28
size: NA
DNA: TGTGCCAGCAGTTTATTCGGGGACTACGAGCAGTACTTC
CDR3: CASSLFGDYEQYF

D: NA
J: TRBJ2-1
V: TRBV7-3
size: NA
DNA: TGTGCCAGCAGCCTACAGGACAATGAGCAGTTCTTC
CDR3: CASSLQDNEQFF

D: TRBD1
J: TRBJ1-3
V: TRBV18
size: NA
DNA: TGTGCCAGCTCGCCAGACAGGGCTGGAAACACCATATATTTT
CDR3: CASSPDRAGNTIYF

D: NA
J: TRBJ2-5
V: TRBV9
size: NA
DNA: TGTGCCAGCAGCGTAGGGGGGGGCCTAGAGACCCAGTACTTC
CDR3: CASSVGGGLETQYF

D: TRBD1
J: TRBJ2-7
V: TRBV4-1
size: few
DNA: TGCGCCAGCAGCCACCCCTCTGGGACAGGCGGCTACGAGCAGTACTTC
CDR3: CASSHPSGTGGYEQYF

D: NA
J: TRBJ1-1
V: TRBV5-1
size: NA
DNA: TGCGCCAGCAGCTCGCGGACAGAGCTTACTGAAGCTTTCTTT
CDR3: CASSSRTELTEAFF

D: TRBD1
J: TRBJ2-1
V: TRBV7-3
size: NA
DNA: TGTGCCAGCAGCCCCACCTCTCGGGACAGGGGCGATGAGCAGTTCTTC
CDR3: CASSPTSRDRGDEQFF

D: TRBD1
J: TRBJ1-5
V: TRBV6-6
size: NA
DNA: TGTGCCAGCAGTTACGAGGGGGCGGGATGGCAGCCCCAGCATTTT
CDR3: CASSYEGAGWQPQHF

D: TRBD1
J: TRBJ2-2
V: TRBV9
size: NA
DNA: TGTGCCAGCAGCATATCACCCCCGGGACAGGGTTACACCGGGGAGCTGTTTTTT
CDR3: CASSISPPGQGYTGELFF

D: NA
J: TRBJ2-1
V: TRBV30
size: NA
DNA: TGTGCCTGGAGTGGAGTAGCCTTCAATGAGCAGTTCTTC
CDR3: CAWSGVAFNEQFF

D: TRBD2
J: TRBJ2-5
V: TRBV7-9
size: NA
DNA: TGTGCCAGCAGCTTAGGGGATAGCGGGATCCAAGAGACCCAGTACTTC
CDR3: CASSLGDSGIQETQYF

D: TRBD1
J: TRBJ1-1
V: TRBV19
size: once
DNA: TGTGCCAGTAGTTCCGGGACAGGGGTACCCATCGTTAACTTT
CDR3: CASSSGTGVPIVNF

D: TRBD2
J: TRBJ2-5
V: TRBV2
size: NA
DNA: TGTGCCAGCCAACAAAACGGGGGGGCGGGAGAGACCCAGTACTTC
CDR3: CASQQNGGAGETQYF